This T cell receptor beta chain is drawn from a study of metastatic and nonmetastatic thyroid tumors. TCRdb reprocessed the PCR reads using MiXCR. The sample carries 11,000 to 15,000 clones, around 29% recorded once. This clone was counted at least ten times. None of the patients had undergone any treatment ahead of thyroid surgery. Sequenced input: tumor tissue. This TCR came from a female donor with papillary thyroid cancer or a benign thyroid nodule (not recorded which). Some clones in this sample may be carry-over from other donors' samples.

The CDR3 DNA is TGTGCCAGCAGTTACGACAGGGTTGCCAATGGCTACACCTTC. It codes for CASSYDRVANGYTF. The rearrangement links TRBV6-5 to TRBJ1-2, with 7 bases identical to TRBD1. CDR1 and CDR2 from the germline V gene are MNHEY and SVGAGI. This CDR3 is 14 amino acids long. V shed 2 bases, J shed 6 bases, and the junction held 6 bases outside the gene matches.